The sequence of this TCR beta chain was determined in a study of control samples from healthy donors and cancer patients (dated by TCRdb to about 2020). The sample holds one count of this clone. Its antigen is currently not known. Base qualities were left out, and no much larger clone turns up one base away. Libraries were constructed by the immunoSEQ multiplex PCR assay. TCRdb limited this immuneACCESS table to in-frame rearrangements with V and J called. A share of clones is missing; checked studies link under half to unresolved V genes, and the rest is unexplained. The sample yields some 150,000 clones; nearly 95% were counted once. Jointly, the top ten make up over 2% of the sample. V and J are truncated by 6 bases and 8 bases respectively, leaving an intervening sequence of 19 bases. In the germline V gene, CDR1 corresponds to KGHSH and CDR2 to LQKENI. The CDR3 numbers 15 residues from cysteine through phenylalanine. CDR3 DNA only is kept here, 45 bases in frame from base 1.

This receptor was taken from a man aged 50-59 years in good health. Sequenced material: blood. The V gene is TRBV18 and the J gene is TRBJ1-4; a weak D assignment points to TRBD1 (5 bases agree). CDR3 region: CASSPPDPRGEKLFF. The nucleotide sequence reads TGTGCCAGCTCCCCCCCGGACCCCCGGGGCGAAAAACTGTTTTTT.